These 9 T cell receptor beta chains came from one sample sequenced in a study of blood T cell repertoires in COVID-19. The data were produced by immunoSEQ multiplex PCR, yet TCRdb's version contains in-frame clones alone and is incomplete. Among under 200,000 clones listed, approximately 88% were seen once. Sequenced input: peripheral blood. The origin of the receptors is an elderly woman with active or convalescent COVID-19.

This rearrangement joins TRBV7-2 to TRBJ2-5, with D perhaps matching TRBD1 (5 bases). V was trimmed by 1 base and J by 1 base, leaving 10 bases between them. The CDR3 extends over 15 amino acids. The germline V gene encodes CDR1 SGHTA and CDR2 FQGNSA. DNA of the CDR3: TGTGCCAGCAGCTTAGTTTGGGGCCCCCAAGAGACCCAGTACTTC. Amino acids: CASSLVWGPQETQYF. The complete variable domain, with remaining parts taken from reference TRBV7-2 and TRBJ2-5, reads GAGVSQSPSNKVTEKGKDVELRCDPISGHTALYWYRQSLGQGLEFLIYFQGNSAPDKSGLPSDRFSAERTGGSVSTLTIQRTQQEDSAVYLCASSLVWGPQETQYFGPGTRLLVL.

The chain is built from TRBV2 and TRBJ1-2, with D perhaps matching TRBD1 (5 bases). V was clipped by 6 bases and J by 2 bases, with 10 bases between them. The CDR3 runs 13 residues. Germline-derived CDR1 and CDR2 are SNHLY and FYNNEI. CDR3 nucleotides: TGTGCCAGCAGCAAGACAGAAAACTATGGCTACACCTTC. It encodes CASSKTENYGYTF.

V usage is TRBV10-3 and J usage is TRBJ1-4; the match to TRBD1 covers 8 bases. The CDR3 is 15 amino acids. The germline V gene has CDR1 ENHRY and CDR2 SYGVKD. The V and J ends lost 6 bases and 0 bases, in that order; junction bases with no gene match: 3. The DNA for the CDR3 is TGTGCCATCAGCCCACAGGGGGCAACTAATGAAAAACTGTTTTTT. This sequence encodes CAISPQGATNEKLFF.

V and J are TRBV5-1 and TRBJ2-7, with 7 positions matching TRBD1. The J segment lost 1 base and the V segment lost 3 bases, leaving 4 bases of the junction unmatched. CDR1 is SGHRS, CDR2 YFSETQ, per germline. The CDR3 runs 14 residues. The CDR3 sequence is CASSWETGSYEQYF. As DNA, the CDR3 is TGCGCCAGCAGCTGGGAGACAGGGTCCTACGAGCAGTACTTC.

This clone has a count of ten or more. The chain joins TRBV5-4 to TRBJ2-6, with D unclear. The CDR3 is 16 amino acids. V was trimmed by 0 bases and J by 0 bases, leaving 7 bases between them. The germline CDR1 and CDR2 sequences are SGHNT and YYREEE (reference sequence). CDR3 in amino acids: CASSLGSISGANVLTF. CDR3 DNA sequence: TGTGCCAGCAGCTTGGGTAGCATCTCTGGGGCCAACGTCCTGACTTTC.

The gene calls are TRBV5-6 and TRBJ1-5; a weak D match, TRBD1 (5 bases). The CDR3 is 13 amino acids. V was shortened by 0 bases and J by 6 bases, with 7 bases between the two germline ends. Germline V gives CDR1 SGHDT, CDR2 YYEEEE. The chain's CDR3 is CASSLGDFQPQHF. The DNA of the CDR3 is TGTGCCAGCAGCTTGGGGGACTTTCAGCCCCAGCATTTT.

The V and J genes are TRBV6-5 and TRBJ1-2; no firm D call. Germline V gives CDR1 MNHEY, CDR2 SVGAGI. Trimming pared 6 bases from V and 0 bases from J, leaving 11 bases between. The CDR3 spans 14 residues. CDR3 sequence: CASRRPRANYGYTF. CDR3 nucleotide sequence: TGTGCCAGCAGACGTCCAAGAGCTAACTATGGCTACACCTTC.

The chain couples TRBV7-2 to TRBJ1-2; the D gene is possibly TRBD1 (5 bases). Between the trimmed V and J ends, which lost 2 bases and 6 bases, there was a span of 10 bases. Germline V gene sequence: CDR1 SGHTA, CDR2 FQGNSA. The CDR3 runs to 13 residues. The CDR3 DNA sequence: TGTGCCAGCAGCTTACCAGGGTCTCATGGCTACACCTTC. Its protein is CASSLPGSHGYTF.

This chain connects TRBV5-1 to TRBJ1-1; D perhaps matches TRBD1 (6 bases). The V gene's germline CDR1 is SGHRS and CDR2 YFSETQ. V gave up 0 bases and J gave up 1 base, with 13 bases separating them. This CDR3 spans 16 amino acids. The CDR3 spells CASSLAGRTENTEAFF. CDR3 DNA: TGCGCCAGCAGCTTGGCCGGCAGGACAGAGAACACTGAAGCTTTCTTT.